What follows is one T cell receptor (beta chain) and its context. Antigen: not known. This entry comes from a study of cytomegalovirus exposure and HLA in healthy donors. Study at large: Prior work identified 95 million to 120 million unique TCR beta sequences in 150 million to 200 million T cells. Overall study findings and caveats: Under in vitro conditions, three CMV-associated chains were confirmed as specific for CMV antigens.

V dropped 4 bases and J dropped 2 bases, with 11 bases sitting between them. The germline CDR1 and CDR2 sequences are MNHNY and SVGAGI (reference sequence). The CDR3 has 14 amino acids. With 60 Vbeta and 13 Jbeta primers, the PCR was carried out. Measured with immunoSEQ multiplex PCR; TCRdb has only the in-frame clones, and not every one. The top ten hold 7.8% of the sample, which has fewer than 110,000 clones, around 73% seen once. This chain uses TRBV6-6 with TRBJ2-5, with D possibly being TRBD1 (6 bases). Input material: PBMCs. The sequence was collected from a young man in good health and CMV-seronegative. The CDR3 spells CASSFRQVQETQYF. Here the CDR3 DNA reads TGTGCCAGCAGTTTCCGACAGGTACAAGAGACCCAGTACTTC.